These 5 T cell receptor beta chains were sequenced from one sample in a study of T-cell memory formation after mild COVID-19. TCRdb fed the 5' RACE reads into MiXCR, producing one record per CDR3 protein. The data hold 300,000 to 400,000 distinct CDR3 sequences, with 20% to 25% observed a single time. The sequencing input was PBMCs or a T cell subset sorted from them (not recorded which). These receptors originate from an adult woman who had mild COVID-19 (a few samples of this study predate the infection). Cell type and time point are not known.

The chain has TRBV30 and TRBJ1-2; no clear D. Trimming shortened V by 0 bases and J by 8 bases, and 7 bases separated the two germline ends. CDR3 length equals 11 residues. The germline V gene has CDR1 GTSNPN and CDR2 SVGIG (reference sequence). DNA for the CDR3: TGTGCCTGGAGTGTCTCTGGGGGCTACACCTTC. Encoded protein: CAWSVSGGYTF.

This clonotype has just one count. The J gene is TRBJ2-3, the V gene TRBV6-2 or TRBV6-3; TRBD1 or TRBD2 may be the D gene (5 bases each). Germline V gene data show CDR1 as MNHEY and CDR2 as SVGEGT. V was cut by 6 bases and J by 2 bases, with 12 bases left in between. This CDR3 has 14 amino acids. The CDR3 DNA reads TGTGCCAGCAGGGGACGGCGGGCCACAGATACGCAGTATTTT. This sequence encodes CASRGRRATDTQYF.

The rearrangement joins TRBV5-6 to TRBJ2-5, with TRBD2 identical over 11 bases. CDR1 is SGHDT and CDR2 is YYEEEE in the germline V gene. V lost 2 bases and J lost 3; bases outside the gene matches: 9. This CDR3 has 17 amino acids. The CDR3 spells CASSFPPGLAAKETQYF. The CDR3 DNA sequence: TGTGCCAGCAGCTTCCCTCCGGGACTAGCGGCTAAAGAGACCCAGTACTTC.

This chain uses TRBV30 with TRBJ2-5; perhaps TRBD2 as D (6 bases). The V and J ends lost 3 bases and 5 bases respectively, with 10 bases between them. CDR3 length: 12 amino acids. CDR1 GTSNPN and CDR2 SVGIG come from the germline V gene (reference sequence). The CDR3 loop is CAWRRGGETQYF. The CDR3 DNA sequence: TGTGCCTGGAGGCGGGGTGGGGAGACCCAGTACTTC.

The chain links TRBV4-1 to TRBJ2-2, with TRBD2 identical over 15 bases. Germline CDR1 is MGHRA and CDR2 is YSYEKL. This CDR3 contains 18 residues. The V and J ends lost 0 bases and 4 bases, in that order; junction bases with no gene match: 3. This chain's CDR3 is CASSQDPGLAGGTGELFF. The CDR3 DNA sequence: TGCGCCAGCAGCCAAGACCCGGGACTAGCGGGGGGCACCGGGGAGCTGTTTTTT.